This T cell receptor beta chain originates from a study of memory CD4+ T cells and cytomegalovirus serostatus. In the authors' methods: Out-of-frame sequences were removed, leaving roughly 2,200,000 distinct TCRbeta sequences. The method was immunoSEQ multiplex PCR; TCRdb's version includes in-frame clones alone and lacks a portion of them. V and J calls and clone size are given by that table; D and trimming were obtained from the DNA. Of 35,000 to 45,000 clones in the sample, roughly 80% were seen once. The sort gate was single viable CD3+CD4+CD8-CD45RO+ cells for memory CD4+ T cells. The germline V gene encodes CDR1 MNHEY and CDR2 SVGAGI. V was clipped by 0 bases and J by 4 bases, with 12 bases between them. There are 15 residues in the CDR3. Study observations and caveats: About 40% of the roughly 160 known CMV-associated TCRbeta sequences appeared in CD4+ memory.

This clone occurred a few times. Its specificity is unknown. Sequenced sample: memory CD4+ T cells from blood. The J gene is TRBJ1-2, the V gene TRBV6-5; D unclear. The receptor comes from an adult in good health and CMV-seronegative. The CDR3 sequence: CASSYSEGVSYGYTF. As DNA, the CDR3 is TGTGCCAGCAGTTACTCTGAGGGCGTGAGCTATGGCTACACCTTC.